The present TCR beta chain was sequenced within a study of T cells of healthy individuals. This clonotype showed up just a few times. The CDR3 loop spans 15 amino acids. In germline, CDR1 is LNHNV, CDR2 YYDKDF (reference sequence). The V and J ends lost 1 base and 5 bases respectively, with 12 bases between them. TCRdb reanalysed the 5' RACE reads using MiXCR and keeps one entry per CDR3 protein. Here the sample spans around 80,000 distinct CDR3 sequences, approximately 4.8% being singletons. The chain uses TRBV15 and TRBJ1-5; possible D gene TRBD1, 5 bases. The receptor comes from a female donor in good health. CDR3 sequence reads: CATSRGAGLYQPQHF. As DNA, the CDR3 is TGTGCCACCAGCAGAGGAGCAGGGCTTTATCAGCCCCAGCATTTT.